The 11 T cell receptor beta chains given below trace back to one sample, sequenced in a study of patients and donors after allogeneic stem cell transplantation. MiXCR, run by TCRdb on the RT-PCR reads, gives a single entry per CDR3 protein. This table has under 200,000 distinct CDR3 sequences, approximately 24% appearing once. Sequences were obtained from blood, either unsorted or a sorted T cell fraction (not recorded which). The source of these receptors is a human donor who was either an allogeneic HSCT recipient or a stem cell or donor lymphocyte infusion donor (not recorded which). It is not recorded whose cells these are; they may come from a transplant donor.

There are many counts of this clonotype. V gene TRBV29-1 combines with J gene TRBJ1-4; D is ambiguous. Germline V gives CDR1 SQVTM, CDR2 ANQGSEA. Between the trimmed V and J ends, which lost 5 bases and 8 bases, there was a span of 12 bases. The CDR3 is 12 amino acids. The CDR3 is CSVSPEREKLFF. The CDR3 DNA reads as TGCAGCGTTTCTCCCGAACGGGAAAAACTGTTTTTT.

This clonotype was counted a few times. The rearrangement uses TRBV6-5 and TRBJ1-1; no definite D call. The CDR3 has 17 residues. Germline CDR1 is MNHEY and CDR2 is SVGAGI. V was shortened by 6 bases and J by 1 base, with 21 bases between the two germline ends. The CDR3 here is CASSQVRVVRANTEAFF. CDR3 DNA: TGTGCCAGCAGCCAAGTTAGGGTCGTGAGGGCGAACACTGAAGCTTTCTTT.

The CDR3 sequence is CASGTGYNQPQHF. The CDR3 region has the DNA TGTGCCAGCGGGACAGGGTACAATCAGCCCCAGCATTTT. V usage is TRBV21-1 and J usage is TRBJ1-5; the table's D call, TRBD1, has no DNA check behind it. TRBV21-1 is a known pseudogene. CDR3 length: 13 residues.

This clonotype was counted between two and nine times. In DNA form, the CDR3 reads TGTGCCAGCAGCTATCTCTCCCGCCCAGATACGCAGTATTTT. Protein product: CASSYLSRPDTQYF. The chain links TRBV6-6 to TRBJ2-3; D is unresolved. The germline V and J ends were trimmed by 6 bases and 4 bases, with 14 bases remaining between them. The germline CDR1 and CDR2 sequences are MNHNY and SVGAGI (reference sequence). The CDR3 is 14 amino acids.

This clonotype was recorded a few times. The chain links TRBV20-1 to TRBJ2-3; D ambiguous. Trimming pared 1 base from V and 3 bases from J, leaving 14 bases between. The germline V gene has CDR1 DFQATT and CDR2 SNEGSKA (reference sequence). The CDR3 consists of 15 residues. The CDR3 nucleotides read TGCAGTGCTAGAGGACCGCCCCACGGGACAGATACGCAGTATTTT. This codes for CSARGPPHGTDTQYF.

This clonotype appeared once. This rearrangement joins TRBV4-3 to TRBJ2-3; maybe TRBD1 (6 bases). CDR1 and CDR2 (germline): LGHNA, YSLEER. The CDR3 has 14 amino acids. Trimming stripped 4 bases from V and 6 bases from J, with 14 bases between. CDR3 sequence: CASSPPGVRDTQYF. The CDR3 nucleotides read TGCGCCAGCAGCCCTCCAGGGGTTCGGGATACGCAGTATTTT.

The chain has TRBV27 and TRBJ1-4, with unresolved D. Trimming removed 3 bases at V and 7 bases at J, with 9 bases between. This CDR3 is 13 amino acids long. Germline loops: CDR1 MNHEY, CDR2 SMNVEV (reference sequence). CDR3 in DNA: TGTGCCAGCAGTTTTAGGGTTGGTGAAAAACTGTTTTTT. It specifies CASSFRVGEKLFF.

The chain is built from TRBV18 and TRBJ1-1; D gene unclear. V dropped 6 bases and J dropped 1 base, with 12 bases sitting between them. Germline CDR1 is KGHSH and CDR2 is LQKENI. This CDR3 is built from 14 residues. CDR3 in amino acids: CASSPGQRNTEAFF. Written as DNA, the CDR3 is TGTGCCAGCTCCCCGGGTCAGAGGAACACTGAAGCTTTCTTT.

This chain connects TRBV5-1 to TRBJ2-5, with TRBD1 matching over 7 bases. The germline V gene encodes CDR1 SGHRS and CDR2 YFSETQ. CDR3 length: 14 residues. V lost 5 bases to trimming and J lost 2 bases; unmatched junction nucleotides: 6. In DNA, the CDR3 is TGCGCCAGCAGACAGGGGCGCCAGCAAGAGACCCAGTACTTC. Protein sequence: CASRQGRQQETQYF.

The chain joins TRBV7-9 to TRBJ1-6, with 9 bases fitting TRBD1. V lost 3 bases to trimming and J lost 7 bases; unmatched junction nucleotides: 7. The CDR3 runs 16 residues. From germline, CDR1 is SEHNR and CDR2 FQNEAQ (reference sequence). The DNA for the CDR3 is TGTGCCAGCAGCTTCGCCGGGACAGGGTTAAATTCACCCCTCCACTTT. It codes for CASSFAGTGLNSPLHF.

This clonotype was seen only a few times. The V and J genes are TRBV20-1 and TRBJ1-5; D not certain. CDR1 is DFQATT and CDR2 is SNEGSKA in the germline V gene (reference sequence). The V gene lost 5 bases and the J gene lost 1 base, with 12 bases spanning the gap. The CDR3 has 14 amino acids. The CDR3 sequence: CSARNPSSNQPQHF. The CDR3 DNA reads as TGCAGTGCTCGAAACCCTTCGAGCAATCAGCCCCAGCATTTT.